The entry below gives a single T cell receptor (beta chain) sequence along with its context. Its antigen is not identified. Uncontrolled infection, other autoimmune disease, pregnancy or lactation led to exclusion. For the diagnoses, clinical symptoms, serum thyroxine and TRAb, thyroid ultrasound and orbital computed tomography were used. The entry originates in a study of T cells in Graves' hyperthyroidism and ophthalmopathy. Turning to the study itself: The authors collected peripheral blood at initial diagnosis, before any treatment. Study conclusions and caveats: The model foresaw ophthalmopathy a median around 6 months prior to onset.

Germline lookup yields CDR1 SGHNT and CDR2 YYREEE (reference sequence). CDR3 length equals 15 residues. V gave up 3 bases and J gave up 4 bases; unmatched junction bases: 7. Regions amplified from RNA transcripts were the TCR beta CDR3 regions. Initially, a first-round RT-PCR of the TCR CDR3 employed the HTBI primer set. TCRdb independently ran MiXCR on the multiplex PCR reads; one entry per CDR3 protein. Of roughly 400,000 distinct CDR3 sequences in the sample, around an eighth were seen once. Sequenced input: blood. The sequence derives from a man aged 45 to 65 with Graves' ophthalmopathy. The chain recombines TRBV5-4 with TRBJ2-1; TRBD2 matches 7 bases. The CDR3 reads CASSWGGDLYNEQFF. CDR3 nucleotide sequence: TGTGCCAGCAGCTGGGGGGGGGACTTATACAATGAGCAGTTCTTC. The full variable domain, in which reference TRBV5-4 and TRBJ2-1 provide the parts outside the CDR3, is ETGVTQSPTHLIKTRGQQVTLRCSSQSGHNTVSWYQQALGQGPQFIFQYYREEENGRGNFPPRFSGLQFPNYSSELNVNALELDDSALYLCASSWGGDLYNEQFFGPGTRLTVL.